Each of the 15 T cell receptor beta chains below was sequenced from the same sample in a study of blood T cell repertoires in COVID-19. The protocol was immunoSEQ multiplex PCR, while the TCRdb copy is restricted to in-frame clones and leaves out a portion. This table has 150,000 to 200,000 clones, approximately 86% appearing once. Sequencing was done on a sample of peripheral blood. The receptors stem from a man between 60 and 75 years old with acute or convalescent COVID-19.

The chain joins TRBV18 to TRBJ1-2; D is unclear. This CDR3 region has 16 residues. V lost 4 bases to trimming and J lost 4 bases, with 19 bases between them. Germline V gives CDR1 KGHSH, CDR2 LQKENI. Written as DNA, the CDR3 is TGTGCCAGCTCACGTGACGCGCCCGGCGGGTCCTATGGCTACACCTTC. Amino acids: CASSRDAPGGSYGYTF.

This clone was counted a few times. V gene TRBV19 combines with J gene TRBJ2-2, with a weak D call TRBD2 (7 bases). The CDR3 has 16 amino acids. Trimming left V 5 bases short and J 3 bases short, with 16 bases between. The germline gives CDR1 LNHDA, CDR2 SQIVND (reference sequence). CDR3 coding DNA: TGTGCCAGTAGTGTCCACGGGGGGCCGGACACCGGGGAGCTGTTTTTT. Amino acid sequence: CASSVHGGPDTGELFF.

This clone was detected only once. This chain uses TRBV2 with TRBJ1-1; D might be TRBD1 (5 bases). With 7 bases removed from V and 8 bases from J, the gap between germline ends came to 17 bases. The germline CDR1 and CDR2 sequences are SNHLY and FYNNEI. The CDR3 spans 13 residues. The CDR3: CASTGGTIGEAFF. CDR3 DNA: TGTGCCAGCACCGGGGGGACTATAGGCGAAGCTTTCTTT.

This rearrangement joins TRBV2 to TRBJ2-7, with D maybe TRBD2 (6 bases). The CDR3 consists of 13 residues. Per the germline V gene, CDR1 is SNHLY and CDR2 is FYNNEI. Trimming took off 8 bases at V and 7 bases at J, with 18 bases between the two ends. The CDR3 DNA is TGTGCCAGCTGCCGGGATGCGGGGCGTGAGCAGTACTTC. Translation gives CASCRDAGREQYF.

The chain is built from TRBV16 and TRBJ1-2; TRBD1 agrees at 7 bases. Germline CDR1 KGHSY, CDR2 FQNENV. V gave up 0 bases and J gave up 7 bases; unmatched junction bases: 8. This CDR3 is built from 15 residues. Here the CDR3 DNA reads TGTGCCAGCAGCCAATCCGGCAGGGGGGATTTTGGCTACACCTTC. Encoded protein: CASSQSGRGDFGYTF.

The chain employs TRBV7-6 and TRBJ1-5; TRBD1 agrees at 8 bases. The V gene's germline CDR1 is SGHVS and CDR2 FNYEAQ. The CDR3 spans 15 residues. V gave up 2 bases and J gave up 2 bases; unmatched junction bases: 2. The CDR3 reads CASSLTGGGNQPQHF. The CDR3 DNA reads as TGTGCCAGCAGCTTAACAGGGGGGGGCAATCAGCCCCAGCATTTT.

About this clone itself: This specimen includes other DNA sequences encoding the same CDR3. The rearrangement links TRBV28 to TRBJ2-7; possibly TRBD2 for D (6 bases). This CDR3 is built from 13 residues. Trimming left V 4 bases short and J 3 bases short, with 10 bases between. Germline CDR1 MDHEN, CDR2 SYDVKM. The DNA for the CDR3 is TGTGCCAGCAGTTCCGGGACTGTCTACGAGCAGTACTTC. Amino acids: CASSSGTVYEQYF.

The chain employs TRBV7-9 and TRBJ1-4; 9 nucleotides align to TRBD1. Germline CDR1 SEHNR, CDR2 FQNEAQ (reference sequence). The CDR3 length is 15 residues. Trimming cost V 2 bases and J 5 bases; bases outside gene matches: 3. The CDR3 is CASSLTGTGNEKLFF. The CDR3, as DNA: TGTGCCAGCAGCTTAACCGGGACAGGGAATGAAAAACTGTTTTTT.

The J gene is TRBJ1-5, the V gene TRBV28; unclear D gene. The CDR3 sequence is 15 residues long. Trimming cost V 4 bases and J 5 bases, with 15 bases left between them. Germline values: CDR1 MDHEN, CDR2 SYDVKM. CDR3 amino acids: CASSSSTLIDQPQHF. The CDR3 nucleotides are TGTGCCAGCAGTTCGAGTACTTTAATAGATCAGCCCCAGCATTTT.

The chain joins TRBV28 to TRBJ1-1, with no clear D. Trimming removed 4 bases from V and 5 bases from J, with 2 bases in between. The CDR3 totals 10 residues. Germline V lookup: CDR1 MDHEN, CDR2 SYDVKM. This CDR3 is CASSSTEAFF. CDR3 nucleotide sequence: TGTGCCAGCAGTTCGACTGAAGCTTTCTTT.

V usage is TRBV5-1 and J usage is TRBJ1-1; the D is unclear. The germline CDR1 and CDR2 sequences are SGHRS and YFSETQ. Deletions cut 0 bases from V and 3 bases from J, with 3 bases between. The CDR3 length is 12 residues. The CDR3, as DNA: TGCGCCAGCAGCTTGGTCGACACTGAAGCTTTCTTT. Translated: CASSLVDTEAFF. Using reference TRBV5-1 and TRBJ1-1 for the parts outside the CDR3, the full variable domain is KAGVTQTPRYLIKTRGQQVTLSCSPISGHRSVSWYQQTPGQGLQFLFEYFSETQRNKGNFPGRFSGRQFSNSRSEMNVSTLELGDSALYLCASSLVDTEAFFGQGTRLTVV.

The rearrangement joins TRBV19 to TRBJ1-5, with unresolved D. V lost 4 bases to trimming and J lost 6 bases, with 19 bases between them. The CDR3 extends over 16 amino acids. CDR1 LNHDA and CDR2 SQIVND come from the germline V gene (reference sequence). The CDR3 protein is CASSKQKLQYGQPQHF. The CDR3 region has the DNA TGTGCCAGTAGTAAACAGAAACTTCAGTACGGTCAGCCCCAGCATTTT.

The V call is TRBV30, the J call TRBJ1-1, with a possible D match to TRBD1 (6 bases). Trimming took 2 bases from V and 1 from J, leaving 17 bases between them. Germline CDR1 reads GTSNPN; CDR2 reads SVGIG (reference sequence). CDR3 length: 16 residues. The CDR3 here is CAWSSVAGAGNTEAFF. The CDR3 DNA reads as TGTGCCTGGAGTTCTGTTGCAGGGGCGGGGAACACTGAAGCTTTCTTT.

The CDR3 loop is CASSPRRAGRQAHSPLHF. The CDR3 DNA reads TGTGCCAGCAGCCCGAGAAGAGCCGGAAGACAGGCTCATTCACCCCTCCACTTT. V usage is TRBV7-9 and J usage is TRBJ1-6, with D perhaps matching TRBD1 (6 bases). Germline V gene lookup returns CDR1 SEHNR and CDR2 FQNEAQ (reference sequence). The CDR3 is 18 amino acids. The V and J ends lost 5 bases and 8 bases respectively, with 25 bases between them.

This clone was picked up a small number of times. This rearrangement joins TRBV20-1 to TRBJ1-2; D unclear. The CDR3 sequence is 13 residues long. Germline V gene lookup returns CDR1 DFQATT and CDR2 SNEGSKA (reference sequence). The V end was cut by 3 bases, the J end by 4 bases, with 12 bases between. CDR3 loop: CSASISGFYGYTF. For the CDR3, the DNA is TGCAGTGCTAGTATTTCGGGTTTCTATGGCTACACCTTC.